The rows below give T cell receptor beta chains drawn from one sample of a study of blood T cell repertoires in COVID-19. Here immunoSEQ multiplex PCR was the method, and the copy in TCRdb shows in-frame clones only, minus some. The sample yields 210,000 or so clones, 80% to 90% seen once. The specimen was PBMCs or T cells enriched from blood (not recorded which). All receptors derive from a woman under 40 who had been exposed to COVID-19. Each CDR3 is given with its conserved first and last residue. Fields, in order: V gene, J gene, clone size, D gene, CDR3 protein, CDR3 DNA. A D gene is named only where the DNA matches it firmly. Size values are once, few and many counts, or a class for expanded clones, and some rows have none.

v_call: TRBV6-5; j_call: TRBJ1-6; clone_size: .; d_call: TRBD1; cdr3_aa: CASSYLTGGHSPLHF; cdr3_nt: TGTGCCAGCAGTTACTTGACAGGGGGCCATTCACCCCTCCACTTT
v_call: TRBV2; j_call: TRBJ1-5; clone_size: .; d_call: .; cdr3_aa: CASSGGYSNQPQHF; cdr3_nt: TGTGCCAGCTCCGGGGGGTATAGCAATCAGCCCCAGCATTTT
v_call: TRBV7-9; j_call: TRBJ2-1; clone_size: .; d_call: TRBD2; cdr3_aa: CASSHSGRGSYNEQFF; cdr3_nt: TGTGCCAGCAGCCATAGCGGGAGAGGATCCTACAATGAGCAGTTCTTC
v_call: TRBV2; j_call: TRBJ1-5; clone_size: .; d_call: TRBD1; cdr3_aa: CASSARTGVRHQPQHF; cdr3_nt: TGTGCCAGCAGTGCCCGGACAGGGGTGAGGCATCAGCCCCAGCATTTT
v_call: TRBV30; j_call: TRBJ2-7; clone_size: .; d_call: TRBD1; cdr3_aa: CAWSVDRAEQYF; cdr3_nt: TGTGCCTGGAGTGTAGACAGGGCCGAGCAGTACTTC
v_call: TRBV19; j_call: TRBJ1-5; clone_size: once; d_call: .; cdr3_aa: CASSELGQGLVQPQHF; cdr3_nt: TGTGCCAGTAGCGAATTGGGTCAGGGGTTGGTTCAGCCCCAGCATTTT
v_call: TRBV5-4; j_call: TRBJ1-1; clone_size: once; d_call: TRBD1; cdr3_aa: CASSPGQGGGEAFF; cdr3_nt: TGTGCCAGCAGCCCGGGACAGGGGGGCGGTGAAGCTTTCTTT
v_call: TRBV29-1; j_call: TRBJ2-5; clone_size: once; d_call: TRBD2; cdr3_aa: CSVGGLAGKEAQYF; cdr3_nt: TGCAGCGTTGGGGGACTAGCGGGGAAAGAGGCCCAGTACTTC
v_call: TRBV6-6; j_call: TRBJ1-2; clone_size: .; d_call: .; cdr3_aa: CASRNLKPLSYGYTF; cdr3_nt: TGTGCCAGCAGGAACCTGAAGCCCTTATCCTATGGCTACACCTTC
v_call: TRBV30; j_call: TRBJ1-5; clone_size: few; d_call: .; cdr3_aa: CAWSSQGNQPQHF; cdr3_nt: TGTGCCTGGAGTTCTCAGGGGAATCAGCCCCAGCATTTT
v_call: TRBV10-3; j_call: TRBJ2-1; clone_size: .; d_call: TRBD2; cdr3_aa: CAIQASGNYNEQFF; cdr3_nt: TGTGCCATCCAAGCTAGCGGAAACTACAATGAGCAGTTCTTC
v_call: TRBV5-5; j_call: TRBJ1-3; clone_size: .; d_call: .; cdr3_aa: CASSSTPGQRNTIYF; cdr3_nt: TGTGCCAGCAGCTCCACGCCGGGACAAAGAAACACCATATATTTT
v_call: TRBV6-5; j_call: TRBJ1-5; clone_size: .; d_call: .; cdr3_aa: CASRTFGSNQPQHF; cdr3_nt: TGTGCCAGCCGGACATTCGGTAGCAATCAGCCCCAGCATTTT
v_call: TRBV7-3; j_call: TRBJ2-1; clone_size: .; d_call: TRBD2; cdr3_aa: CASSLSGRSYNEQFF; cdr3_nt: TGTGCCAGCAGCCTTAGCGGGAGATCCTACAATGAGCAGTTCTTC
v_call: TRBV2; j_call: TRBJ2-1; clone_size: .; d_call: .; cdr3_aa: CASRRKVASRLNEQFF; cdr3_nt: TGTGCCAGCAGAAGGAAAGTAGCGTCTAGGCTCAATGAGCAGTTCTTC
v_call: TRBV18; j_call: TRBJ1-2; clone_size: once; d_call: TRBD1; cdr3_aa: CASSSQGQMNYGYTF; cdr3_nt: TGTGCCAGCTCCTCCCAGGGACAGATGAACTATGGCTACACCTTC
v_call: TRBV13; j_call: TRBJ2-1; clone_size: .; d_call: .; cdr3_aa: CASSSTGIGYNEQFF; cdr3_nt: TGTGCCAGCAGCTCAACAGGTATCGGCTACAATGAGCAGTTCTTC
v_call: TRBV7-2; j_call: TRBJ1-2; clone_size: .; d_call: TRBD1; cdr3_aa: CASGRTGINYGYTF; cdr3_nt: TGTGCCAGCGGGCGGACAGGGATTAACTATGGCTACACCTTC
v_call: TRBV27; j_call: TRBJ1-2; clone_size: .; d_call: TRBD1; cdr3_aa: CASSPRGSRTGYGYTF; cdr3_nt: TGTGCCAGCAGTCCCCGGGGGAGTCGGACAGGCTATGGCTACACCTTC
v_call: TRBV3-1/TRBV3-2; j_call: TRBJ2-1; clone_size: once; d_call: TRBD2; cdr3_aa: CASSQDSASGSGEQFF; cdr3_nt: TGTGCCAGCAGCCAAGATAGTGCTAGCGGGAGTGGGGAGCAGTTCTTC
v_call: TRBV30; j_call: TRBJ1-3; clone_size: .; d_call: TRBD1; cdr3_aa: CAWSVSIDRVESGNTIYF; cdr3_nt: TGTGCCTGGAGTGTATCGATCGACAGGGTAGAATCCGGAAACACCATATATTTT
v_call: TRBV7-8; j_call: TRBJ1-2; clone_size: .; d_call: TRBD1; cdr3_aa: CASSPLTGANYGYTF; cdr3_nt: TGTGCCAGCAGCCCCCTGACAGGGGCTAACTATGGCTACACCTTC
v_call: TRBV4-2; j_call: TRBJ2-1; clone_size: once; d_call: TRBD2; cdr3_aa: CASRRHSGSSYNEQFF; cdr3_nt: TGTGCCAGCAGACGGCATAGCGGGAGCTCCTACAATGAGCAGTTCTTC
v_call: TRBV6-5; j_call: TRBJ2-2; clone_size: .; d_call: TRBD1; cdr3_aa: CASSLQGYTGELFF; cdr3_nt: TGTGCCAGCAGCCTACAGGGGTACACCGGGGAGCTGTTTTTT
v_call: TRBV5-6; j_call: TRBJ1-2; clone_size: .; d_call: .; cdr3_aa: CASSLDGYADYGYTF; cdr3_nt: TGTGCCAGCAGCTTGGACGGGTACGCCGACTATGGCTACACCTTC
v_call: TRBV6-5; j_call: TRBJ1-3; clone_size: few; d_call: .; cdr3_aa: CASSTTSSSGNTIYF; cdr3_nt: TGTGCCAGCAGTACTACTTCCAGCTCTGGAAACACCATATATTTT
v_call: TRBV5-4; j_call: TRBJ2-3; clone_size: .; d_call: TRBD1; cdr3_aa: CASTYRGGTDTQYF; cdr3_nt: TGTGCCAGCACGTACAGGGGAGGCACAGATACGCAGTATTTT
v_call: TRBV24-1; j_call: TRBJ2-1; clone_size: once; d_call: TRBD1; cdr3_aa: CATGQTGNEQFF; cdr3_nt: TGTGCCACCGGCCAGACAGGGAATGAGCAGTTCTTC
v_call: TRBV11-3; j_call: TRBJ1-1; clone_size: .; d_call: TRBD1; cdr3_aa: CASSLGQGEAFF; cdr3_nt: TGTGCCAGCAGCCTCGGACAGGGGGAAGCTTTCTTT
v_call: TRBV6-5; j_call: TRBJ1-1; clone_size: .; d_call: TRBD1; cdr3_aa: CASNRGGTEAFF; cdr3_nt: TGTGCCAGCAACAGGGGGGGCACTGAAGCTTTCTTT
v_call: TRBV21-1; j_call: TRBJ1-6; clone_size: .; d_call: .; cdr3_aa: CASIIMRLWSDSPLHF; cdr3_nt: TGTGCCAGCATTATAATGCGTCTATGGTCTGATTCACCCCTCCACTTT
v_call: TRBV5-1; j_call: TRBJ1-2; clone_size: .; d_call: TRBD1; cdr3_aa: CASSPWTGTSERVYGYTF; cdr3_nt: TGCGCCAGCAGCCCCTGGACAGGTACCTCCGAGCGGGTCTATGGCTACACCTTC
v_call: TRBV7-3; j_call: TRBJ1-1; clone_size: .; d_call: TRBD1; cdr3_aa: CASSSAAGTGEAFF; cdr3_nt: TGTGCCAGCAGCTCAGCCGCCGGGACAGGGGAAGCTTTCTTT
v_call: TRBV6-1; j_call: TRBJ2-1; clone_size: .; d_call: .; cdr3_aa: CASSEERSTDYNEQFF; cdr3_nt: TGTGCCAGCAGTGAAGAAAGGTCGACAGACTACAATGAGCAGTTCTTC
v_call: TRBV2; j_call: TRBJ1-5; clone_size: .; d_call: .; cdr3_aa: CASKNGRDLQPQHF; cdr3_nt: TGTGCCAGCAAAAACGGGAGGGACCTTCAGCCCCAGCATTTT
v_call: TRBV12-3/TRBV12-4; j_call: TRBJ1-5; clone_size: .; d_call: TRBD1; cdr3_aa: CASGQGGGQPQHF; cdr3_nt: TGTGCCAGCGGACAGGGAGGTGGTCAGCCCCAGCATTTT
v_call: TRBV6-5; j_call: TRBJ1-2; clone_size: .; d_call: .; cdr3_aa: CASTLTGHYGYTF; cdr3_nt: TGTGCCAGCACCTTGACAGGACACTATGGCTACACCTTC
v_call: TRBV7-3; j_call: TRBJ2-7; clone_size: .; d_call: TRBD1; cdr3_aa: CASSLTIGTGLRNEQYF; cdr3_nt: TGTGCCAGCAGCTTAACAATAGGGACAGGTCTTCGGAACGAGCAGTACTTC
v_call: TRBV4-2; j_call: TRBJ2-2; clone_size: once; d_call: .; cdr3_aa: CASSQDYGGEGGELFF; cdr3_nt: TGTGCCAGCAGCCAAGATTACGGGGGAGAAGGCGGGGAGCTGTTTTTT
v_call: TRBV27; j_call: TRBJ2-5; clone_size: .; d_call: .; cdr3_aa: CASSLSRGGRQTQYF; cdr3_nt: TGTGCCAGCAGTTTATCAAGGGGGGGGCGGCAGACCCAGTACTTC
v_call: TRBV5-6; j_call: TRBJ2-4; clone_size: .; d_call: .; cdr3_aa: CASSLTADIQYF; cdr3_nt: TGTGCCAGCAGCTTGACTGCGGACATTCAGTACTTC
v_call: TRBV15; j_call: TRBJ2-1; clone_size: .; d_call: TRBD2; cdr3_aa: CATAAGGLVNEQFF; cdr3_nt: TGTGCCACCGCAGCGGGAGGACTAGTTAATGAGCAGTTCTTC
v_call: TRBV5-1; j_call: TRBJ2-5; clone_size: .; d_call: .; cdr3_aa: CASSLGGPETQYF; cdr3_nt: TGCGCCAGCAGCTTGGGGGGGCCGGAGACCCAGTACTTC
v_call: TRBV19; j_call: TRBJ2-2; clone_size: .; d_call: TRBD1; cdr3_aa: CASSPRTGKNTGELFF; cdr3_nt: TGTGCCAGTAGTCCCCGGACAGGGAAGAACACCGGGGAGCTGTTTTTT
v_call: TRBV18; j_call: TRBJ1-4; clone_size: .; d_call: .; cdr3_aa: CASSPGQTDWGLFF; cdr3_nt: TGTGCCAGCTCACCCGGACAGACTGATTGGGGGCTGTTTTTT
v_call: TRBV27; j_call: TRBJ1-6; clone_size: .; d_call: .; cdr3_aa: CASRRQNSPLHF; cdr3_nt: TGTGCCAGCAGACGACAGAATTCACCCCTCCACTTT
v_call: TRBV12-5; j_call: TRBJ1-1; clone_size: few; d_call: .; cdr3_aa: CASGLRTLSTEAFF; cdr3_nt: TGTGCTAGTGGTCTCCGGACACTCAGCACTGAAGCTTTCTTT
v_call: TRBV3-1/TRBV3-2; j_call: TRBJ2-3; clone_size: .; d_call: TRBD2; cdr3_aa: CASSQEGLAGGYDTQYF; cdr3_nt: TGTGCCAGCAGCCAAGAGGGACTAGCGGGAGGTTATGATACGCAGTATTTT
v_call: TRBV12-3/TRBV12-4; j_call: TRBJ1-1; clone_size: .; d_call: .; cdr3_aa: CASSLRGNTEAFF; cdr3_nt: TGTGCCAGCAGTTTAAGGGGGAACACTGAAGCTTTCTTT
v_call: TRBV14; j_call: TRBJ1-6; clone_size: .; d_call: .; cdr3_aa: CASSQTGMYNSPLHF; cdr3_nt: TGTGCCAGCAGCCAAACAGGGATGTATAATTCACCCCTCCACTTT
v_call: TRBV28; j_call: TRBJ1-5; clone_size: .; d_call: .; cdr3_aa: CASSASDTYSNQPQHF; cdr3_nt: TGTGCCAGCAGTGCCTCAGACACTTATAGCAATCAGCCCCAGCATTTT
v_call: TRBV6-6; j_call: TRBJ1-2; clone_size: .; d_call: .; cdr3_aa: CASSYSNRRGSGYTF; cdr3_nt: TGTGCCAGCAGTTACTCAAACCGACGGGGATCGGGCTACACCTTC